The sequence of this T cell receptor (beta chain) was determined in a study of beta chain features in type 1 diabetes. The CDR3 totals 15 residues. CDR1 and CDR2 (germline): SGHAT, FQNNGV. Trimming left V 1 base short and J 1 base short, with 8 bases between. Study results and caveats: Moderate yet significant TCRB CDR3 shortening was seen in Type 1 diabetes patients in all four CD4+ subsets.

This clone came up a few times. The antigen remains undetermined. Investigators reverse transcribed all isolated RNA, so they sequenced expressed TCRB transcripts. TCRdb keeps only in-frame clones here, not all; method: immunoSEQ multiplex PCR. The data contain over 300,000 clones, approximately 9.9% of them singletons. What was sequenced was central memory CD4+ T cells from blood. The sequence was collected from a man younger than 45 with type 1 diabetes. The chain is built from TRBV11-2 and TRBJ2-1, with D possibly TRBD1 on 5 matching bases. The chain's CDR3 is CASSLGQLSYNEQFF. In DNA, the CDR3 is TGTGCCAGCAGCTTAGGACAGCTTTCCTACAATGAGCAGTTCTTC.